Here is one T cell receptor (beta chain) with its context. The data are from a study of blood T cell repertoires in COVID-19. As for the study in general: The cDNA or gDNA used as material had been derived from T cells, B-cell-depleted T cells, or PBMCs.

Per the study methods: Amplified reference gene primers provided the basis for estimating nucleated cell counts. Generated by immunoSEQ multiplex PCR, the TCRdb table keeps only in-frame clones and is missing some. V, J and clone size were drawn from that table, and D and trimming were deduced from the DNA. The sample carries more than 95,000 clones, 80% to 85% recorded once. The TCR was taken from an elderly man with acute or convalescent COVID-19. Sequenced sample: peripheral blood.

The CDR3 DNA reads TGCGCCAGCAGCTCGGCGGGACAGGGAAATTCACCCCTCCACTTT. Residues: CASSSAGQGNSPLHF. The chain uses TRBV5-1 and TRBJ1-6; 9 bases map to TRBD1. J lost 7 bases, V lost 3 bases, and 5 bases had no gene match. The CDR3 runs to 15 residues. Looked up from germline, CDR1 is SGHRS and CDR2 is YFSETQ.